This entry features one T cell receptor (beta chain) sequence. The sample comes from a study of control samples from healthy donors and cancer patients. The V and J ends lost 6 bases and 7 bases respectively, with 16 bases between them. The CDR3 contains 14 residues. From germline, CDR1 is MNHNY and CDR2 SVGAGI (reference sequence). Generated by immunoSEQ multiplex PCR, the TCRdb table keeps only in-frame clones and is missing some. The sample includes roughly 130,000 clones, 70% to 90% of them seen just once. The V gene is TRBV6-6, the J gene TRBJ1-5; TRBD1 is a possible D gene (5 bases). The sample taken for sequencing was blood. This TCR derives from a man in his fifties in good health. The CDR3 sequence is CASSPSQGGQPQHF. CDR3 in DNA: TGTGCCAGCAGCCCCAGCCAGGGAGGGCAGCCCCAGCATTTT.